This T cell receptor (beta chain) was identified in a study of blood T cell repertoires in COVID-19. Study-wide background: Acute and convalescent COVID-19 samples came from the United States, Italy and Spain. In each case, the material was cDNA or gDNA derived from T cells, B-cell-depleted T cells, or PBMCs.

V lost 5 bases to trimming and J lost 4 bases; unmatched junction nucleotides: 6. The CDR3 consists of 14 residues. CDR1 SGHTA and CDR2 FQGNSA come from the germline V gene. How the authors handled the data: Amplified reference gene primers provided the basis for estimating nucleated cell counts. Sequencing was performed with immunoSEQ multiplex PCR; in TCRdb, only in-frame clones are kept and a portion is missing. V, J and clone size were drawn from that table, and D and trimming were deduced from the DNA. The sample yields roughly 220,000 clones, roughly 80% seen once. The chain uses TRBV7-2 and TRBJ1-2; 8 positions match TRBD1. Sequencing was performed on peripheral blood. This clonotype was sampled from a man younger than 45 with active or convalescent COVID-19. The CDR3 is CASSHRQGSYGYTF. The CDR3 DNA reads TGTGCCAGCAGCCATAGACAGGGGAGCTATGGCTACACCTTC. Using reference TRBV7-2 and TRBJ1-2 for the parts outside the CDR3, the full variable domain is GAGVSQSPSNKVTEKGKDVELRCDPISGHTALYWYRQSLGQGLEFLIYFQGNSAPDKSGLPSDRFSAERTGGSVSTLTIQRTQQEDSAVYLCASSHRQGSYGYTFGSGTRLTVV.